The next 29 T cell receptor beta chains were all read from a single sample in a study of T cells in Graves' hyperthyroidism and ophthalmopathy. RNA transcripts were the template for amplifying TCR beta CDR3 regions. First-round RT-PCR with HTBI primers amplified the TCR CDR3 region. Each CDR3 protein gets one entry after TCRdb re-called the multiplex PCR reads with MiXCR. This sample has roughly 380,000 distinct CDR3 sequences, with around 18% found just once. Material for sequencing was blood. The receptors were gathered from a woman aged 40 to 50 with Graves' ophthalmopathy.

This clonotype was found many times. The chain carries TRBV7-9 and TRBJ1-2, with D perhaps matching TRBD1 (5 bases). CDR1 and CDR2 (germline): SEHNR, FQNEAQ (reference sequence). There are 15 residues in the CDR3. V lost 2 bases and J lost 3, with 13 bases in between. The CDR3 DNA follows: TGTGCCAGCAGCTTAAGAGGGGAATTATACTATGGCTACACCTTC. This sequence encodes CASSLRGELYYGYTF.

This clonotype was picked up many times. V usage is TRBV28 and J usage is TRBJ1-5; maybe TRBD1 (5 bases). The V gene's germline CDR1 is MDHEN and CDR2 SYDVKM. This CDR3 contains 16 residues. Trimming shortened V by 5 bases and J by 3 bases, and 17 bases separated the two germline ends. This CDR3 reads CASSLPGGVDNQPQHF. The DNA of the CDR3 is TGTGCCAGCAGTCTCCCCGGAGGGGTAGACAATCAGCCCCAGCATTTT. Variable domain in full (rest from reference TRBV28 and TRBJ1-5): DVKVTQSSRYLVKRTGEKVFLECVQDMDHENMFWYRQDPGLGLRLIYFSYDVKMKEKGDIPEGYSVSREKKERFSLILESASTNQTSMYLCASSLPGGVDNQPQHFGDGTRLSIL.

Here the CDR3 DNA reads TGTGCCAGCAACAACAGAAAGACAGGGTCAGAGGGCTACACCTTC. The encoded protein is CASNNRKTGSEGYTF. The chain combines TRBV6-1 with TRBJ1-2; 7 nucleotides align to TRBD1. Losses at the gene ends were 7 bases for V and 8 bases for J; bases not matched to a gene: 16. The germline gives CDR1 MNHNS, CDR2 SASEGT. This CDR3 has 15 amino acids.

The V call is TRBV6-5, the J call TRBJ2-5; TRBD2 aligns across 11 bases. The CDR3 consists of 12 residues. The germline V gene encodes CDR1 MNHEY and CDR2 SVGAGI. Trimming removed 8 bases from V and 5 bases from J; junction bases left unmatched: 1. The CDR3 region has the DNA TGTGCCAGCTTAGCGGGAGGGGAGACCCAGTACTTC. Translated: CASLAGGETQYF.

This clonotype was counted many times. Likely a read error: the CDR3 ends without its conserved phenylalanine or tryptophan. The chain carries TRBV28 and TRBJ2-7, with TRBD1 as a possible D gene (6 bases). The germline CDR1 and CDR2 sequences are MDHEN and SYDVKM. The V gene lost 6 bases and the J gene lost 0 bases, with 12 bases spanning the gap. The CDR3 has 14 amino acids. The CDR3 nucleotides read TGTGCCAGCAGAGACAGGATAGGCTCCTACGAGCAGTACCTC. This codes for CASRDRIGSYEQYL.

This clonotype was seen repeatedly, ten times or more. The rearrangement joins TRBV24-1 to TRBJ1-1, with D tentatively TRBD1 (5 bases). V dropped 4 bases and J dropped 8 bases, with 10 bases sitting between them. Looked up from germline, CDR1 is KGHDR and CDR2 is SFDVKD. CDR3 length: 12 residues. The CDR3 region has the DNA TGTGCCACCAGTGAAGAGGAGGGGGAAGCTTTCTTT. This codes for CATSEEEGEAFF.

In this sample, this clonotype turned up many times. This chain uses TRBV6-2 or TRBV6-3 with TRBJ2-7; D assignment may be TRBD1 or TRBD2 (5 bases each). Trimming cost V 3 bases and J 7 bases, with 16 bases left between them. CDR1 is MNHEY, CDR2 SVGEGT, per germline. The CDR3 length is 14 residues. CDR3 amino acids: CASSYSSGGGEQYF. CDR3 DNA: TGTGCCAGCAGTTATTCTTCCGGTGGGGGTGAGCAGTACTTC.

This clonotype was counted ten times or more. The V and J genes are TRBV7-3 and TRBJ2-5, with D perhaps matching TRBD1 or TRBD2 (6 bases each). Germline V lookup: CDR1 SGHTA, CDR2 FQGTGA. Trimming took off 5 bases at V and 2 bases at J, with 12 bases between the two ends. The CDR3 consists of 14 residues. CDR3 residues: CASSAGGPQETQYF. The DNA for the CDR3 is TGTGCCAGCAGCGCTGGGGGGCCGCAAGAGACCCAGTACTTC.

This clonotype was picked up many times. The chain carries TRBV13 and TRBJ1-1; 10 bases line up with TRBD1. Germline V gene lookup returns CDR1 PRHDT and CDR2 FYEKMQ (reference sequence). The trim removed 5 bases at V and 1 base at J, leaving 7 bases unmatched. This CDR3 has 16 residues. CDR3 region: CASSTRQGARNTEAFF. CDR3 DNA: TGTGCCAGCAGCACCCGACAGGGGGCGAGGAACACTGAAGCTTTCTTT.

The CDR3 DNA follows: TGTGCCAGCAGTGGCGCTCCGCTCTTTTACGAGCAGTACTTC. It specifies CASSGAPLFYEQYF. V gene TRBV12-3 or TRBV12-4 combines with J gene TRBJ2-7; D remains unclear. V was pared by 5 bases and J by 4 bases, with 15 bases between. The CDR3 has 14 amino acids.

This clonotype was detected ten times or more. This sequence joins TRBV14 and TRBJ1-3; the D is unclear. The CDR3 is 11 residues long. Trimming cost V 6 bases and J 4 bases, with 4 bases left between them. The V gene's germline CDR1 is SGHDN and CDR2 FVKESK. CDR3 region: CASRTGNTIYF. In nucleotides, the CDR3 is TGTGCCAGCAGGACGGGAAACACCATATATTTT.

This clonotype was counted ten times or more. The chain has TRBV12-3 or TRBV12-4 and TRBJ1-2; tentative D call: TRBD1 (5 bases). The CDR3 runs to 12 residues. The germline V and J ends were trimmed by 6 bases and 5 bases, with 10 bases remaining between them. CDR3 sequence reads: CASSRDPYGYTF. The DNA of the CDR3 is TGTGCCAGCAGCCGGGACCCATATGGCTACACCTTC.

Ten or more counts support this clonotype. The genes are TRBV6-1 and TRBJ1-2; tentative D call: TRBD1 (6 bases). Deletions cut 6 bases from V and 9 bases from J, with 14 bases between. CDR1 is MNHNS, CDR2 SASEGT, per germline. CDR3 length: 12 residues. The CDR3 reads CASRAQGYRYTF. CDR3 DNA sequence: TGTGCCAGCAGGGCACAGGGATATCGCTACACCTTC.

This clonotype was observed many times. CDR3 region: CASSFVQQETQYF. CDR3 DNA sequence: TGTGCCAGCAGTTTCGTACAGCAAGAGACCCAGTACTTC. The J gene is TRBJ2-5, the V gene TRBV12-3 or TRBV12-4, with D unresolved. Trimming cost V 3 bases and J 2 bases, with 7 bases left between them. CDR3 length equals 13 residues.

This clonotype has a count of ten or more. V gene TRBV4-3 combines with J gene TRBJ2-7; 9 bases line up with TRBD2. This CDR3 is built from 18 residues. CDR1 is LGHNA, CDR2 YSLEER, per germline. V shed 0 bases and J 2 bases; nucleotides not matched to a gene: 11. CDR3 residues: CASSQDIGLAGPTYEQYF. In DNA, the CDR3 is TGCGCCAGCAGCCAAGATATAGGGCTAGCGGGGCCGACCTACGAGCAGTACTTC.

This clonotype was picked up many times. This chain uses TRBV4-3 with TRBJ2-2; D is perhaps TRBD1 or TRBD2 (6 bases each). Germline CDR1 is LGHNA and CDR2 is YSLEER. CDR3 length: 16 amino acids. Trimming removed 2 bases at V and 4 bases at J, with 14 bases between. The CDR3 DNA reads as TGCGCCAGCAGCCAATTAGGGGGAGGTAGCACCGGGGAGCTGTTTTTT. It specifies CASSQLGGGSTGELFF.

This clonotype showed up many times. The chain joins TRBV4-1 to TRBJ2-4, with TRBD1 matching 7 bases. This CDR3 region has 18 residues. J gave up 5 bases and V 1 base, and 14 bases lay outside the gene matches. Germline CDR1 and CDR2: MGHRA and YSYEKL. The CDR3 coding sequence is TGCGCCAGCAGCCAAGGAAGGTCGGTCTCGACAGGGCAAAACATTCAGTACTTC. Its protein product is CASSQGRSVSTGQNIQYF.

This clonotype was counted many times. J is TRBJ2-7 and V is TRBV20-1, with 9 bases lining up with TRBD2. The J segment lost 3 bases and the V segment lost 5 bases, leaving 8 bases of the junction unmatched. Germline V gene lookup returns CDR1 DFQATT and CDR2 SNEGSKA (reference sequence). This CDR3 spans 14 amino acids. The CDR3 sequence is CSAPSGTTNYEQYF. In DNA, the CDR3 is TGCAGTGCTCCTAGCGGGACCACAAACTACGAGCAGTACTTC.

This clonotype was picked up many times. The J gene is TRBJ1-1, the V gene TRBV12-3 or TRBV12-4; tentatively, D is TRBD1 (5 bases). The CDR3 loop spans 15 amino acids. The ends were cut back, 5 bases at V and 2 bases at J, with 15 bases in the middle. The CDR3 loop is CASSRGGHINTEAFF. The DNA for the CDR3 is TGTGCCAGCAGTAGAGGAGGACATATCAACACTGAAGCTTTCTTT.

This clonotype was observed at least ten times. This chain links TRBV27 with TRBJ1-1; 10 bases agree with TRBD1. V dropped 6 bases and J dropped 1; count of bases not matched to a gene: 14. This CDR3 comprises 18 residues. Germline V CDR1 and CDR2: MNHEY, SMNVEV (reference sequence). CDR3: CASRLTGTGVKRNTEAFF. The CDR3 nucleotides are TGTGCCAGCAGACTAACTGGGACAGGGGTTAAGAGGAACACTGAAGCTTTCTTT.

With regard to this clonotype: An end of the junction differs from the germline gene, which may be a read error. The chain couples TRBV12-3 or TRBV12-4 to TRBJ2-5; tentatively, D is TRBD1 or TRBD2 (5 bases each). The CDR3 contains 13 residues. In DNA form, the CDR3 reads TGTGCCAGCAGCCTCAGGGACCATGAGACCCAGTACTTC. Encoded protein: CASSLRDHETQYF.

This clonotype came up many times. The V gene is TRBV6-1, the J gene TRBJ2-2, with D perhaps TRBD1 (6 bases). This CDR3 contains 15 residues. V was cut by 6 bases and J by 2 bases, with 13 bases left in between. CDR1 and CDR2 (germline): MNHNS, SASEGT. The CDR3 is CASSWDIFNTGELFF. The CDR3 region has the DNA TGTGCCAGCAGCTGGGACATTTTCAACACCGGGGAGCTGTTTTTT.

The table lists this clonotype with many counts. The chain recombines TRBV20-1 with TRBJ2-7; maybe TRBD2 (5 bases). Germline CDR1 is DFQATT and CDR2 is SNEGSKA (reference sequence). This CDR3 contains 14 residues. Deletions cut 3 bases from V and 1 base from J, with 13 bases between. The CDR3 region has the DNA TGCAGTGCTAGTGGGCGGGTTAAATCCTACGAGCAGTACTTC. Translating it yields CSASGRVKSYEQYF.

The chain has TRBV6-2 or TRBV6-3 and TRBJ1-2, with no clear D. Looked up from germline, CDR1 is MNHEY and CDR2 is SVGEGT. This CDR3 spans 12 amino acids. V was cut by 0 bases and J by 8 bases, with 7 bases left in between. Here the CDR3 reads CASSYSFPGYTF. CDR3 in DNA: TGTGCCAGCAGTTACTCGTTTCCCGGCTACACCTTC.

This clonotype was seen repeatedly, ten times or more. This chain links TRBV7-2 with TRBJ2-2; tentatively, D is TRBD1 or TRBD2 (5 bases each). V lost 9 bases to trimming and J lost 5 bases, with 13 bases between them. Germline assignment: CDR1 SGHTA and CDR2 FQGNSA. This CDR3 comprises 13 residues. The chain's CDR3 is CARRGDGTGELFF. In DNA, the CDR3 is TGTGCCAGAAGGGGAGATGGGACCGGGGAGCTGTTTTTT.

This clonotype was detected ten times or more. The V gene is TRBV19, the J gene TRBJ1-2; 7 bases line up with TRBD1. J was trimmed by 4 bases and V by 4 bases; bases with no gene match: 12. Germline V CDR1 and CDR2: LNHDA, SQIVND (reference sequence). The CDR3 consists of 16 residues. CDR3 DNA sequence: TGTGCCAGTAGTACCCAACGACAGGGACCTAGCTATGGCTACACCTTC. This encodes CASSTQRQGPSYGYTF.

The chain joins TRBV6-1 to TRBJ2-7, with 11 bases aligning to TRBD2. Germline V CDR1 and CDR2: MNHNS, SASEGT. The CDR3 consists of 16 residues. Losses at the gene ends were 3 bases for V and 3 bases for J; bases not matched to a gene: 7. In nucleotides, the CDR3 is TGTGCCAGCAGTGACCTAACTAGCGGGGGACACTACGAGCAGTACGTC. Protein sequence: CASSDLTSGGHYEQYV.

The chain uses TRBV7-2 and TRBJ2-7; D remains ambiguous. This CDR3 contains 13 residues. The V end was cut by 3 bases, the J end by 2 bases, with 8 bases between. The V gene's germline CDR1 is SGHTA and CDR2 FQGNSA. CDR3 coding DNA: TGTGCCAGCAGCTTCCTACACACCTACGAGCAGTACTTC. Its translation: CASSFLHTYEQYF.

This clonotype was picked up many times. A much larger clonotype is one base distant, so this may be a read error. The rearrangement uses TRBV6-1 and TRBJ2-7; 7 bases are a match to TRBD1. The CDR3 contains 13 residues. Germline values: CDR1 MNHNS, CDR2 SASEGT. CDR3 coding DNA: TGTACCAGCAGGGGGAGAAAGGGCTACGAGCAGTACTTC. Encoded protein: CTSRGRKGYEQYF.